The clone carrying this T cell receptor (beta chain) was observed a few times. The antigen remains unidentified. These data originate in a study of blood T cells in healthy people across ages. General observations from the study: TCR beta diversity tracked closely with naive T cell percentage.

The second PCR ran about 6 to 11 cycles with a sample-barcoded 5' primer and J-beta primers. TCRdb itself ran the 5' RACE reads through MiXCR, one entry per CDR3 protein. The table includes some 1.4 million distinct CDR3 sequences, about 40% detected once. V was clipped by 2 bases and J by 7 bases, with 11 bases between them. Per the germline V gene, CDR1 is ENHRY and CDR2 is SYGVKD. The CDR3 spans 13 residues. The receptor's source is a woman aged 18-30 years in good health. The chain recombines TRBV10-3 with TRBJ1-2; no reliable D call. The sequenced sample consisted of blood. The CDR3 DNA sequence: TGTGCCATCAGTGAGGAGGAGGCGGGTGGCTACACCTTC. Amino acid sequence: CAISEEEAGGYTF.